This TCR beta chain was retrieved from a study of blood T cell repertoires in COVID-19. About the research overall: The United States, Italy and Spain were the sources of the acute and convalescent COVID-19 samples. Nucleic acid was either cDNA or gDNA, and it came from T cells, B-cell-depleted T cells, or PBMCs.

The ends lost 0 bases at V and 2 bases at J; junction bases unmatched: 11. CDR1 is SGDLS, CDR2 YYNGEE, per germline. The CDR3 spans 18 residues. In the original processing: Amplified reference gene primers provided the basis for estimating nucleated cell counts. Measured with immunoSEQ multiplex PCR; TCRdb has only the in-frame clones, and not every one. The V and J calls and clone size are taken from that table; D and trimming were inferred from the DNA. Here the sample spans tens of thousands of clones, roughly 90% being singletons. Seattle's enrolled individuals joined amid active infection and were then monitored longitudinally.

This sequence originates from a man aged 50-60 years with COVID-19, enrolled during active disease. Sequenced: peripheral blood. This rearrangement joins TRBV9 to TRBJ2-3; TRBD2 agrees at 8 bases. DNA of the CDR3: TGTGCCAGCAGCGTAGGCGCACATCGGGGGGGCAACACAGATACGCAGTATTTT. The encoded protein is CASSVGAHRGGNTDTQYF.